This T cell receptor (beta chain) was identified in a study of patients and donors after allogeneic stem cell transplantation. TCRdb re-called the RT-PCR reads with MiXCR, one entry per CDR3 protein. The table has about 160,000 distinct CDR3 sequences, 37% seen once. The source is a human donor who was either an allogeneic HSCT recipient or a stem cell or donor lymphocyte infusion donor (not recorded which). It is not recorded whose cells these are; they may come from a transplant donor. The source material was blood, either unsorted or a sorted T cell fraction (not recorded which).

DNA for the CDR3: TGCGCCAGCAGCCAGATAAACTTGGGACAGGGGGAAGACTATGGCTACACCTTC. It specifies CASSQINLGQGEDYGYTF. This chain joins TRBV4-1 and TRBJ1-2; 11 bases line up with TRBD1. Germline V gene lookup returns CDR1 MGHRA and CDR2 YSYEKL. J gave up 3 bases and V 3 bases, and 12 bases lay outside the gene matches. CDR3 length: 18 residues.